The 6 T cell receptor beta chains in this list originate from one sample, sequenced in a study of Graves' ophthalmopathy and Graves' hyperthyroidism. RNA transcripts were the template, and TCR beta CDR3 regions were amplified from them. In the first round, RT-PCR was carried out with HTBI primers, and a multiplex PCR formed the second round. TCRdb itself ran the multiplex PCR reads through MiXCR, one entry per CDR3 protein. The profile shows 350,000 to 450,000 distinct CDR3 sequences, around a fifth of them singletons. Source material: peripheral blood. Receptors originate from a woman younger than 30 with stable Graves' hyperthyroidism.

This clonotype was counted at least ten times. The rearrangement links TRBV15 to TRBJ1-5; D may be TRBD1 (5 bases). Germline V gene lookup returns CDR1 LNHNV and CDR2 YYDKDF (reference sequence). This CDR3 comprises 12 residues. V was shortened by 8 bases and J by 3 bases, with 8 bases between the two germline ends. The CDR3 DNA reads TGTGCCACCGAGACAGACAATCAGCCCCAGCATTTT. Translation gives CATETDNQPQHF.

As concerns this clonotype: Possible read error: a much larger clone is one base away. V and J are TRBV20-1 and TRBJ1-2, with 7 bases lining up with TRBD1. The germline CDR1 and CDR2 sequences are DFQATT and SNEGSKA (reference sequence). This CDR3 has 16 residues. The CDR3 protein is CSANRGPVGVWYGFTF. The CDR3 nucleotides are TGCAGTGCTAATAGGGGGCCGGTCGGAGTTTGGTATGGCTTCACCTTC.

This clonotype occurred many times. The chain links TRBV7-8 to TRBJ2-2, with D uncertain. V was shortened by 5 bases and J by 3 bases, with 4 bases between the two germline ends. The germline V gene encodes CDR1 SGHVS and CDR2 FQNEAQ. This CDR3 spans 12 amino acids. The CDR3 loop reads CASSKHTGELFF. The CDR3, as DNA: TGTGCCAGCAGCAAGCACACCGGGGAGCTGTTTTTT.

This clonotype was counted many times. The rearrangement links TRBV6-1 to TRBJ2-7; 12 nucleotides match TRBD2. Germline trimming cut 8 bases from V and 4 bases from J; bases unmatched to any gene: 3. There are 13 residues in the CDR3. Germline CDR1 and CDR2: MNHNS and SASEGT. The CDR3 nucleotides are TGTGCCAGCCGGACTAGCGGGATTTACGAGCAGTACTTC. Translation gives CASRTSGIYEQYF.

This clonotype was counted ten times or more. The rearrangement joins TRBV9 to TRBJ2-4; 7 bases map to TRBD2. This CDR3 comprises 14 residues. V trimming: 3 bases; J trimming: 8 bases; junction bases outside the gene matches: 8. Germline lookup yields CDR1 SGDLS and CDR2 YYNGEE. CDR3 amino acids: CASSAPTREDIQYF. The CDR3 nucleotides read TGTGCCAGCAGCGCCCCGACCCGGGAGGACATTCAGTACTTC.

At least ten counts were recorded for this clonotype. CDR3 coding DNA: TGTGCCAGCACCAAGGCCGAGTTCGGGGTGGACTATGGCTACACCTTC. Amino acids: CASTKAEFGVDYGYTF. This chain connects TRBV12-3 or TRBV12-4 to TRBJ1-2, with unresolved D. Trimming removed 7 bases from V and 3 bases from J, with 21 bases in between. The CDR3 runs 16 residues.